This T cell receptor beta chain was sequenced for a study of T cells in localized non-small cell lung cancer. The CDR3 runs to 13 residues. Trimming pared 5 bases from V and 5 bases from J, leaving 9 bases between. CDR1 and CDR2 from the germline V gene are MNHNY and SVGAGI (reference sequence). Study-level points and caveats: Peak T cell clonality was found in uninvolved adjacent lung, exceeding tumor. Heterogeneity cannot be ruled out, as sequencing used one tumor region only. Longer overall survival accompanied higher blood T cell density. Out of the top 100 tumor clones, a median approximately 61 were seen in adjacent lung.

Comment on this clone: Its antigen is not identified.

Using immunoSEQ multiplex PCR, the repertoire was profiled, and TCRdb retains in-frame clones only, with some absent. The sample has over 8,500 clones, about four fifths seen once. The material was peripheral blood mononuclear cells, obtained before any cancer treatment. The TCR comes from a female donor older than 55 with stage II lung adenocarcinoma. V gene TRBV6-6 combines with J gene TRBJ1-4; D not resolved. The CDR3 bases are TGTGCCAGCAGTCCTACAAGAAATGAAAAACTGTTTTTT. Protein: CASSPTRNEKLFF.